Following are 9 T cell receptor beta chains from one sample sequenced in a study of regulatory T cells in long-lasting Graves disease. Indicated time point: newly diagnosed GD, antithyroid drugs for less than 3 months. RNA from PBMCs was the source of the TCR library. Arm-PCR of CDR3 regions and iRepertoire HTBI primers were the basis on which TCR beta libraries were built. TCRdb re-derived calls from the multiplex PCR reads in MiXCR, one entry per CDR3 protein. The sample has about 210,000 distinct CDR3 sequences; around a fifth are singletons. These data also formed part of another study, on T cells in Graves' hyperthyroidism and ophthalmopathy.

This material consisted of peripheral blood mononuclear cells (PBMCs), taken at new diagnosis, from a patient treated with antithyroid drugs. The receptors shown here come from a woman aged 25-40 years with Graves disease.

This clonotype was picked up a small number of times. The gene calls are TRBV6-1 and TRBJ2-3; 8 positions agree with TRBD1. The germline gives CDR1 MNHNS, CDR2 SASEGT. The CDR3 length is 16 residues. J lost 1 base, V lost 5 bases, and 8 bases had no gene match. The CDR3 nucleotides read TGTGCCAGCAGTCCGTCAGGGGGCTGGGGCACAGATACGCAGTATTTT. It yields the protein CASSPSGGWGTDTQYF.

J is TRBJ2-1 and V is TRBV11-2; D may correspond to TRBD1 or TRBD2 (5 bases each). V was cut by 5 bases and J by 8 bases, with 10 bases left in between. The CDR3 extends over 12 amino acids. Germline values: CDR1 SGHAT, CDR2 FQNNGV. CDR3 in DNA: TGTGCCAGCAGCCCAAGGGACGATGAGCAGTTCTTC. Translated, it gives CASSPRDDEQFF.

The rearrangement uses TRBV7-8 and TRBJ2-5; D might be TRBD1 (5 bases). Trimming left V 3 bases short and J 5 bases short, with 16 bases between. CDR3 size: 15 residues. CDR1 SGHVS and CDR2 FQNEAQ come from the germline V gene. CDR3 bases: TGTGCCAGCAGCTTCAACAACCTCTCAGGGGAGACCCAGTACTTC. This translates into CASSFNNLSGETQYF.

This clonotype was found many times. The chain employs TRBV5-4 and TRBJ1-1; D possibly corresponds to TRBD1 (6 bases). The ends were cut back, 0 bases at V and 2 bases at J, with 11 bases in the middle. Per the germline V gene, CDR1 is SGHNT and CDR2 is YYREEE (reference sequence). CDR3 size: 15 residues. CDR3 bases: TGTGCCAGCAGCTTGGGGCAGGGGTTCAACACTGAAGCTTTCTTT. Protein sequence: CASSLGQGFNTEAFF.

This clonotype was found many times. The J gene is TRBJ1-6, the V gene TRBV7-2, with D possibly being TRBD1 (6 bases). V was pared by 4 bases and J by 6 bases, with 13 bases between. This CDR3 has 15 residues. CDR1 is SGHTA and CDR2 is FQGNSA in the germline V gene. CDR3 sequence reads: CASSSGGAGNSPLHF. CDR3 DNA sequence: TGTGCCAGCAGCTCCGGGGGGGCTGGTAATTCACCCCTCCACTTT.

This clonotype showed up many times. The CDR3 coding sequence is TGTGCCAGCAGTCTTTACCCGAGCTCTGGAAACACCATATATTTT. It codes for CASSLYPSSGNTIYF. V and J are TRBV6-1 and TRBJ1-3; D call uncertain. The CDR3 runs 15 residues. Between the trimmed V and J ends, which lost 5 bases and 0 bases, there was a span of 11 bases. Germline V gene lookup returns CDR1 MNHNS and CDR2 SASEGT.

This chain uses TRBV6-1 with TRBJ1-6; D is possibly TRBD1 (6 bases). CDR1 is MNHNS and CDR2 is SASEGT in the germline V gene. The CDR3 has 14 amino acids. V lost 4 bases and J 10 bases, leaving 14 bases between the germline ends. CDR3 nucleotides: TGTGCCAGCAGTGGACAGGCGGCCGAATCACCCCTCCACTTT. It specifies CASSGQAAESPLHF.

Many counts were recorded for this clonotype. The V gene is TRBV20-1, the J gene TRBJ2-1, with 13 bases aligning to TRBD2. CDR3 length: 13 amino acids. V lost 6 bases to trimming and J lost 9 bases; unmatched junction nucleotides: 5. CDR1 DFQATT and CDR2 SNEGSKA come from the germline V gene (reference sequence). The CDR3 protein is CSARTSGRFEQFF. CDR3 nucleotide sequence: TGCAGTGCACGGACTAGCGGGAGATTTGAGCAGTTCTTC.

This clonotype was seen at least ten times. This chain joins TRBV3-1 and TRBJ1-2, with D tentatively TRBD1 (6 bases). This CDR3 contains 12 residues. The germline gives CDR1 LGHDT, CDR2 YNNKEL (reference sequence). The germline V and J ends were trimmed by 3 bases and 5 bases, with 7 bases remaining between them. This chain's CDR3 is CASSHTGYGYTF. For the CDR3, the DNA is TGTGCCAGCAGCCATACAGGGTATGGCTACACCTTC.